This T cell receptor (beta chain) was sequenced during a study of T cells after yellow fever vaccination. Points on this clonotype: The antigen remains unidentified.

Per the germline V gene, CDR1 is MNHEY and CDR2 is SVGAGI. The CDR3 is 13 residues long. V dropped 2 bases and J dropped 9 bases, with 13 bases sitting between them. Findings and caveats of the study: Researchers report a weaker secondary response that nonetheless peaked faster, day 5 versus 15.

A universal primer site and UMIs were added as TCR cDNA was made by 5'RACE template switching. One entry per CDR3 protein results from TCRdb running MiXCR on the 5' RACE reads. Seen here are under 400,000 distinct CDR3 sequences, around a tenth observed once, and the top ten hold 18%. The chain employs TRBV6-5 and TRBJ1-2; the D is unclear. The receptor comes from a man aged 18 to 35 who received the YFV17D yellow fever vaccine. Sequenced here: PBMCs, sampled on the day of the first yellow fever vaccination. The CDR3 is CASSYAGRPSYTF. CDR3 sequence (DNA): TGTGCCAGCAGTTACGCGGGCAGGCCCAGCTACACCTTC.